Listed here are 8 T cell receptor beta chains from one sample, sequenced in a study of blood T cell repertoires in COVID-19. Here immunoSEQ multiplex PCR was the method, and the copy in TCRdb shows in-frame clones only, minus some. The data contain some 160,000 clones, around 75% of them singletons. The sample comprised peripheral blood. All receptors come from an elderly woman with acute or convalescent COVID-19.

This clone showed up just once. CDR3 bases: TGTGCCAGCAGCTTATTTTTGGGACAGTCGGGTTCACCCCTCCACTTT. It yields the protein CASSLFLGQSGSPLHF. The rearrangement joins TRBV5-5 to TRBJ1-6; 7 bases match TRBD1. The CDR3 is 16 amino acids. Germline-derived CDR1 and CDR2 are SGHKS and YYEKEE (reference sequence). The ends lost 2 bases at V and 9 bases at J; junction bases unmatched: 11. The full variable domain, completed using reference TRBV5-5 and TRBJ1-6, is DAGVTQSPTHLIKTRGQQVTLRCSPISGHKSVSWYQQVLGQGPQFIFQYYEKEERGRGNFPDRFSARQFPNYSSELNVNALLLGDSALYLCASSLFLGQSGSPLHFGNGTRLTVT.

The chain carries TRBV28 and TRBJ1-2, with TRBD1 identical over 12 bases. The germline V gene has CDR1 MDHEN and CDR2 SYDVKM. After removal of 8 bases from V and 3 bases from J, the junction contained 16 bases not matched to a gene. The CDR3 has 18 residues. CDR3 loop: CASLFTDGTGGAHYGYTF. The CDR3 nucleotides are TGTGCCAGCTTATTCACGGACGGGACAGGGGGCGCCCACTATGGCTACACCTTC.

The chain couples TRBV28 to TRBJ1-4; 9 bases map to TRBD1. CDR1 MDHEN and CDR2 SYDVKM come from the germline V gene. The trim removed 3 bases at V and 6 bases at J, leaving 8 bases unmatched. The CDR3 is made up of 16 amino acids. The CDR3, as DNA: TGTGCCAGCAGTTTCCTAAGGACAGGGGCTTATGAAAAACTGTTTTTT. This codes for CASSFLRTGAYEKLFF.

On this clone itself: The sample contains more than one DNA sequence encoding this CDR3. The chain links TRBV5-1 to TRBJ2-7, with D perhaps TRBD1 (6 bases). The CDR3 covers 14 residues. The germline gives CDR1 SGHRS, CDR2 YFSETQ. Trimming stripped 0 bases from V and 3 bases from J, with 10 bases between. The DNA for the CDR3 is TGCGCCAGCAGCTTGGGGCAGGGGAGCTACGAGCAGTACTTC. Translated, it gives CASSLGQGSYEQYF.

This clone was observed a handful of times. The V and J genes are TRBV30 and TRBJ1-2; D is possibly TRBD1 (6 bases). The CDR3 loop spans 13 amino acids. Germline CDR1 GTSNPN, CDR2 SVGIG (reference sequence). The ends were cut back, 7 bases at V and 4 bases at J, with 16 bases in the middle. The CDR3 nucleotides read TGTGCCTACCGGTTTTGGGGGCGCTATGGCTACACCTTC. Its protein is CAYRFWGRYGYTF.

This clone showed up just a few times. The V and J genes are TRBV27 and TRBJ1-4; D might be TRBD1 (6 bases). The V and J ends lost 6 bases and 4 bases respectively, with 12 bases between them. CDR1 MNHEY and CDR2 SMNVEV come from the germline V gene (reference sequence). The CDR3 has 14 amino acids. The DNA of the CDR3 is TGTGCCAGCAGCAATGGACAGATTAATGAAAAACTGTTTTTT. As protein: CASSNGQINEKLFF.

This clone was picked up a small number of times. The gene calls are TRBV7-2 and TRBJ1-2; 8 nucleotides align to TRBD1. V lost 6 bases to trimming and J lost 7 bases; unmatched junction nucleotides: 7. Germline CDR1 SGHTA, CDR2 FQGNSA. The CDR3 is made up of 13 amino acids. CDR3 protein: CASRRPTGGGYTF. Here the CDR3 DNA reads TGTGCCAGCAGGAGACCAACAGGGGGTGGCTACACCTTC.

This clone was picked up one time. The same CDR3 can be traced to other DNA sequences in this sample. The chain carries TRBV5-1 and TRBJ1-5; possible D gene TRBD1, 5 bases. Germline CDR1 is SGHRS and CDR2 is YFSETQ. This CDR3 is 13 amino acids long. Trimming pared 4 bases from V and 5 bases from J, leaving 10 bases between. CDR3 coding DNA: TGCGCCAGCAGCCTCCAGGGTGATCAGCCCCAGCATTTT. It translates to CASSLQGDQPQHF.